This TCR beta chain originates from a study of T cell repertoires in cytomegalovirus infection. This clonotype was recorded at least ten times. The CDR3 has 14 amino acids. Germline V gene sequence: CDR1 SEHNR, CDR2 FQNEAQ (reference sequence). Trimming pared 7 bases from V and 10 bases from J, leaving 17 bases between. TCRdb re-called the reads through MiXCR, storing one row per CDR3 protein. This sample has some 300,000 distinct CDR3 sequences, with approximately 13% found just once. The clonotype was recovered from a human donor in good health (CMV status not recorded). Some clones in this sample may be carry-over from other donors' samples. This chain connects TRBV7-9 to TRBJ1-6; perhaps TRBD1 as D (5 bases). Sequenced input: PBMCs. DNA of the CDR3: TGTGCCAGCACCTTTGGGTTCGAGGGGTCACCCCTCCACTTT. Protein sequence: CASTFGFEGSPLHF.